The clone carrying this TCR beta chain was seen more than once but under ten times. Its specificity is unknown. Documented time point: week 11, during vaccination. In the vaccine, a single dose held 300 ug of the mutant IDH1 20-mer peptide, along with topical imiquimod. New WHO grade 3 or 4 astrocytomas that were IDH1-mutant and ATRX-lost had been found in donors. Germline CDR1 is MDHEN and CDR2 is SYDVKM. Deletions cut 7 bases from V and 2 bases from J, with 9 bases between. This CDR3 is 12 amino acids long. This sample is drawn from a study of a mutant IDH1 vaccine in newly diagnosed glioma. Study background: Eight vaccinations went to patients in weeks 1, 3, 5, 7, 11, 15, 19, 23.

This table comes from immunoSEQ multiplex PCR, and its TCRdb copy is limited to in-frame clones, with some not included. The profile shows tens of thousands of clones, approximately 84% of them singletons. The rearrangement links TRBV28 to TRBJ2-7; D perhaps matches TRBD2 (6 bases). The receptor's source is a woman in her fifties or sixties with glioma. This sample comprised PBMCs, obtained from a glioma patient whose treatment included an IDH1 peptide vaccine. The CDR3 DNA reads TGTGCCAGCACTCGGGGGACCTACGAGCAGTACTTC. Translation gives CASTRGTYEQYF.